This T cell receptor (beta chain) is drawn from a study of CD8+ T cells in alopecia areata. About the research overall: Those patients who were treated received oral tofacitinib, which was given at 5 to 10 mg twice daily for moderate-to-severe alopecia areata. Study-level points and caveats: Clonality in the scalp and expanded CD8+ clones ranked among the top 100 were significantly decreased by tofacitinib.

This clone was picked up one time. Antigen unknown. The treatment denotes: oral pan-JAK inhibitor, 5-10 mg twice daily. Punch biopsies of lesional scalp, plus peripheral blood, were taken from alopecia areata patients. Trimming took off 0 bases at V and 6 bases at J, with 8 bases between the two ends. The V gene's germline CDR1 is SGHRS and CDR2 YFSETQ. This CDR3 region has 13 residues. In each case, RNA was isolated and then reverse transcribed into cDNA as the sequencing template. Sequencing was performed with immunoSEQ multiplex PCR; in TCRdb, only in-frame clones are kept and a portion is missing. The data contain about 280,000 clones, 58% of them singletons.

V and J are TRBV5-1 and TRBJ2-3; D is undetermined. The sequencing used CD4+ T cells sorted from blood, collected at week 24, from a patient treated with tofacitinib. The clonotype was recovered from a human donor with alopecia areata. The CDR3 reads CASSLALGDTQYF. DNA for the CDR3: TGCGCCAGCAGCTTGGCCCTGGGGGATACGCAGTATTTT.